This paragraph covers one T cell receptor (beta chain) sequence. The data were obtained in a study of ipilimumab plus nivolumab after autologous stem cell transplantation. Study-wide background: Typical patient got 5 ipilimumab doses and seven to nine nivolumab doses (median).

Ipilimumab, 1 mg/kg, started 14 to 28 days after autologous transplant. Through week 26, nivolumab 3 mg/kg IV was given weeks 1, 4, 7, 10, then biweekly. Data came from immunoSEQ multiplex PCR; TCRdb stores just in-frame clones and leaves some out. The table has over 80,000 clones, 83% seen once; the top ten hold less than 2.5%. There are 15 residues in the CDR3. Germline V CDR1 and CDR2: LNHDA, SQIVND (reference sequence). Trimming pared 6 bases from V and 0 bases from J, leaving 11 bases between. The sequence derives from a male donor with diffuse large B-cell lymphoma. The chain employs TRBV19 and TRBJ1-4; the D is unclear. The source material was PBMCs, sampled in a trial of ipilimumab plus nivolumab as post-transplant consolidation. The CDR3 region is CASRGLTTTNEKLFF. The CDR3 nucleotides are TGTGCCAGTAGGGGGTTGACAACAACTAATGAAAAACTGTTTTTT.